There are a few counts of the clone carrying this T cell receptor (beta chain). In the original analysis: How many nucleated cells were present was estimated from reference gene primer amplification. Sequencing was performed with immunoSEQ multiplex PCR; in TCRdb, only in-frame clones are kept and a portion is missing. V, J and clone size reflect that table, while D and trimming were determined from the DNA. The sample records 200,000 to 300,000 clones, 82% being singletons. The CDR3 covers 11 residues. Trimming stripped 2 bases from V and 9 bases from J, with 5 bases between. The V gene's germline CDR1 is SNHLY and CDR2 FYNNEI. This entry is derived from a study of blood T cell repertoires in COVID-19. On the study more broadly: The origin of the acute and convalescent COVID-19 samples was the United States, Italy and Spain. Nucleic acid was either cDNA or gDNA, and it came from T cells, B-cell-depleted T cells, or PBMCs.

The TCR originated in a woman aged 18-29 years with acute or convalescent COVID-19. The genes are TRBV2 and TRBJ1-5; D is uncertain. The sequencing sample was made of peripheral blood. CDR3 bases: TGTGCCAGCAGTGAATCGGGGCCCCAGCATTTT. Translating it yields CASSESGPQHF.